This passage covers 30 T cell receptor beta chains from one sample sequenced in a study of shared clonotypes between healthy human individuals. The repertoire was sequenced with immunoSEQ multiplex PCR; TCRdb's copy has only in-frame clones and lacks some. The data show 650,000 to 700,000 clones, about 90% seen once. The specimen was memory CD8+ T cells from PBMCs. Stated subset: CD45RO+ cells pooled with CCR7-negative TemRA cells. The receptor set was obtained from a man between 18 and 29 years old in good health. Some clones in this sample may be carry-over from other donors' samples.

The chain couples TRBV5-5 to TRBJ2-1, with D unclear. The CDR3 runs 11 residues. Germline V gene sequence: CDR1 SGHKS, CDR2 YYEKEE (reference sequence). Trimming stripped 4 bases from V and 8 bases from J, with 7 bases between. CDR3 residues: CASSTGYEQFF. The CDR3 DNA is TGTGCCAGCAGCACTGGGTATGAGCAGTTCTTC.

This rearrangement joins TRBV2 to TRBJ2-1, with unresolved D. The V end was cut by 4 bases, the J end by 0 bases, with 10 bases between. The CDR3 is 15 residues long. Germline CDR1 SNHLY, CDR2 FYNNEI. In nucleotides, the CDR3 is TGTGCCAGCAGTGCGTCGCTAAGCTCCTACAATGAGCAGTTCTTC. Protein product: CASSASLSSYNEQFF.

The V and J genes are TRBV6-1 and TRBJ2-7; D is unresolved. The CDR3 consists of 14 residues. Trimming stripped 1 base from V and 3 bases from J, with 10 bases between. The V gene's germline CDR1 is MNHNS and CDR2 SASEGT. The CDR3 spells CASSEGDTGYEQYF. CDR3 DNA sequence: TGTGCCAGCAGTGAAGGGGATACCGGCTACGAGCAGTACTTC.

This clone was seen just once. CDR3 loop: CASSSHTGTGAILINEQFF. The CDR3 bases are TGTGCCAGCAGTTCCCATACCGGGACAGGGGCAATCCTCATCAATGAGCAGTTCTTC. V and J are TRBV28 and TRBJ2-1; TRBD1 agrees at 10 bases. Germline values: CDR1 MDHEN, CDR2 SYDVKM. V trimming: 4 bases; J trimming: 6 bases; junction bases outside the gene matches: 18. The CDR3 spans 19 residues. Full variable domain (rest looked up from reference TRBV28 and TRBJ2-1): DVKVTQSSRYLVKRTGEKVFLECVQDMDHENMFWYRQDPGLGLRLIYFSYDVKMKEKGDIPEGYSVSREKKERFSLILESASTNQTSMYLCASSSHTGTGAILINEQFFGPGTRLTVL.

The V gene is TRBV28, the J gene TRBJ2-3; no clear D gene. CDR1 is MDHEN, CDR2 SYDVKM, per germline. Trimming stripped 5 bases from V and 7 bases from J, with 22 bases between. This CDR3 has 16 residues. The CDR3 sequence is CASSLAPLPMGNTQYF. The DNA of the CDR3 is TGTGCCAGCAGTCTTGCCCCGCTGCCAATGGGTAATACGCAGTATTTT.

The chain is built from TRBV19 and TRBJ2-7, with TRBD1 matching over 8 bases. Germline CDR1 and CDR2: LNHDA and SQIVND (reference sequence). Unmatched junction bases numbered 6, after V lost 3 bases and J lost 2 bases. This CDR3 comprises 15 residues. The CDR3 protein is CASSIPRDRTYEQYF. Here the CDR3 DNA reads TGTGCCAGTAGTATCCCCCGGGACAGGACCTACGAGCAGTACTTC. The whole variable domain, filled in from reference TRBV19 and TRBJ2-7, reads DGGITQSPKYLFRKEGQNVTLSCEQNLNHDAMYWYRQDPGQGLRLIYYSQIVNDFQKGDIAEGYSVSREKKESFPLTVTSAQKNPTAFYLCASSIPRDRTYEQYFGPGTRLTVT.

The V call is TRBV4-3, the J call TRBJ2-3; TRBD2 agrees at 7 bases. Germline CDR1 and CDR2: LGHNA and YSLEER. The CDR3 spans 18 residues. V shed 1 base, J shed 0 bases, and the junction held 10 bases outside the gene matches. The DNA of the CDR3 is TGCGCCAGCAGCCAAGCGCCCCTAGCGGTCACTAGCACAGATACGCAGTATTTT. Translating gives CASSQAPLAVTSTDTQYF.

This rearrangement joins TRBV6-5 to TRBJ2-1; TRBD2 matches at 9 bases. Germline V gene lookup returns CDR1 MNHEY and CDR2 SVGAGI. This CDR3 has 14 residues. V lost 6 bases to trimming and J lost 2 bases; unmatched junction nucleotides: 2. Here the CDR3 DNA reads TGTGCCAGCAGGGCTAGCGGGACCTACAATGAGCAGTTCTTC. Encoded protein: CASRASGTYNEQFF.

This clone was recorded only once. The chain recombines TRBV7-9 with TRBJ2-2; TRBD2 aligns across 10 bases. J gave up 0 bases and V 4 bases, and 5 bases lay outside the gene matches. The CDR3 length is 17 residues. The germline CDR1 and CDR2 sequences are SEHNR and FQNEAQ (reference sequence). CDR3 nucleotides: TGTGCCAGCAGCTCCTCAGGACTAGCGGCGAACACCGGGGAGCTGTTTTTT. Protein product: CASSSSGLAANTGELFF.

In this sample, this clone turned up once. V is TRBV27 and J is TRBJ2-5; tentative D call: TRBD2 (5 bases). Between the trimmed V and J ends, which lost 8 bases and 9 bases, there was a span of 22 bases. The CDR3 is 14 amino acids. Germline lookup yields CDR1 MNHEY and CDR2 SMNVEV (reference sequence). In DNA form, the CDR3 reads TGTGCCAGCTGGGCGGGCACCTCCCCCGTGGCCCAGTACTTC. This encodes CASWAGTSPVAQYF.

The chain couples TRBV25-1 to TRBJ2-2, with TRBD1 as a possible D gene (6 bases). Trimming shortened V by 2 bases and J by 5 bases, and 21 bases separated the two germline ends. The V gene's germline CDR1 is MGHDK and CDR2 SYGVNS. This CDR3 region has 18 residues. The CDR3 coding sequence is TGTGCCAGCAGTGAAATTCCGGGGTCCCGGACAGTGACCGGGGAGCTGTTTTTT. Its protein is CASSEIPGSRTVTGELFF.

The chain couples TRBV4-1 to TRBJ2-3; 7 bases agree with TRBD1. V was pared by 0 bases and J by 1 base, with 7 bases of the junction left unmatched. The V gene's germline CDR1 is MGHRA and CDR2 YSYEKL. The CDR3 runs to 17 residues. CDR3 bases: TGCGCCAGCAGCCAAGACAGAGGGGGCTCTGGCACAGATACGCAGTATTTT. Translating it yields CASSQDRGGSGTDTQYF.

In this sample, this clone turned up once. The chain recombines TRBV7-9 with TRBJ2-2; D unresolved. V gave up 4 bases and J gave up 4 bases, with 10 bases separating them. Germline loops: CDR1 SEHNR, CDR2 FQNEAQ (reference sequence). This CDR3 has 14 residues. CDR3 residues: CASSSRPGTGELFF. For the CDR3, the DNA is TGTGCCAGCAGCTCCAGGCCAGGCACCGGGGAGCTGTTTTTT. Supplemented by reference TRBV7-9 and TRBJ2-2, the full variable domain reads DTGVSQNPRHKITKRGQNVTFRCDPISEHNRLYWYRQTLGQGPEFLTYFQNEAQLEKSRLLSDRFSAERPKGSFSTLEIQRTEQGDSAMYLCASSSRPGTGELFFGEGSRLTVL.

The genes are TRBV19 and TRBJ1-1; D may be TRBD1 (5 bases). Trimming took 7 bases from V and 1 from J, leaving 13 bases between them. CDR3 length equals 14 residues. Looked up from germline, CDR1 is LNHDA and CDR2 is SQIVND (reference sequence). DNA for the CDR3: TGTGCCAGTACCGAACGCGGACAGAACACTGAAGCTTTCTTT. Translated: CASTERGQNTEAFF.

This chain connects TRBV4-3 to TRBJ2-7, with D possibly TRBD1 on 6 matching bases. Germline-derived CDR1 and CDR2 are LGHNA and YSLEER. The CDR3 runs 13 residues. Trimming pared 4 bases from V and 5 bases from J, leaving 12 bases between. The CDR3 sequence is CASSLTGKDEQYF. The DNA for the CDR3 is TGCGCCAGCAGCCTAACAGGGAAAGACGAGCAGTACTTC.

The CDR3 sequence is CASSDDRVSDTQYF. The CDR3 region has the DNA TGTGCCAGCAGTGACGATCGGGTGTCGGATACGCAGTATTTT. The chain carries TRBV2 and TRBJ2-3, with unresolved D. This CDR3 has 14 residues. Germline CDR1 is SNHLY and CDR2 is FYNNEI. Trimming removed 3 bases from V and 6 bases from J, with 13 bases in between.

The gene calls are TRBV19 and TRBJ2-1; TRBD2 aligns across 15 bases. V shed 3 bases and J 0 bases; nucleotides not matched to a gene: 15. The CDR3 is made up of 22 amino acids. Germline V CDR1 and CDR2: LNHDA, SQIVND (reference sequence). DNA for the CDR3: TGTGCCAGTAGTATCGGACTAGCGGGAGGGGTAACCTACAGAAGCTCCTACAATGAGCAGTTCTTC. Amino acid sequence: CASSIGLAGGVTYRSSYNEQFF.

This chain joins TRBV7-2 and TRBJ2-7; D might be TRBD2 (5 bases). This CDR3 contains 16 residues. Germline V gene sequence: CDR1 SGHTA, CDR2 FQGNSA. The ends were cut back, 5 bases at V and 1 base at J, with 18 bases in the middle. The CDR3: CASSPPLAAVSYEQYF. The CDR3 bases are TGTGCCAGCAGCCCCCCCCTAGCCGCGGTTTCCTACGAGCAGTACTTC.

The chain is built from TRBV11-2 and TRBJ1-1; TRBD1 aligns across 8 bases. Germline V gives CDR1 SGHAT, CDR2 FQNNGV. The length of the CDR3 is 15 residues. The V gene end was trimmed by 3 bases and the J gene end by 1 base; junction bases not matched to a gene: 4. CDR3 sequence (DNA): TGTGCCAGCAGCTTGGCAGGGGGCCCGAACACTGAAGCTTTCTTT. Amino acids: CASSLAGGPNTEAFF.

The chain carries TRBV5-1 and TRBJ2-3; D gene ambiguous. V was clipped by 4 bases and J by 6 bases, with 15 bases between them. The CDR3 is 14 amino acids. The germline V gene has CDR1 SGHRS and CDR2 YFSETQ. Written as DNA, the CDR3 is TGCGCCAGCAGCCCTGCCGGGTTGGGTGATACGCAGTATTTT. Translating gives CASSPAGLGDTQYF.

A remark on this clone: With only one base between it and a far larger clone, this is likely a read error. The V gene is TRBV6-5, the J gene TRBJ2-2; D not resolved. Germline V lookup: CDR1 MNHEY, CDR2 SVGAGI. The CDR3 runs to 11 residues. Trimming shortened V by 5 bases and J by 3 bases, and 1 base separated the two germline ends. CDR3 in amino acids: CASSDTGELFF. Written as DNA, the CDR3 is TGTGCCAGCAGTGACACCGGGGAGCTGTTTTTT.

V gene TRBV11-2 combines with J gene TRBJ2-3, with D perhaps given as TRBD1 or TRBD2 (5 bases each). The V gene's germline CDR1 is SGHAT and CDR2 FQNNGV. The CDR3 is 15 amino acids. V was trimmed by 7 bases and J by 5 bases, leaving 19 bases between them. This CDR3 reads CASTRTWGRGDTQYF. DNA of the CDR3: TGTGCCAGCACCCGGACTTGGGGCCGGGGAGATACGCAGTATTTT.

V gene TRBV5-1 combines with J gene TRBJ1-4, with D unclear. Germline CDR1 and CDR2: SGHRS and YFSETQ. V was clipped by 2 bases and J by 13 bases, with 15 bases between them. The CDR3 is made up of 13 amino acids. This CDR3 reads CASSLGAGEGLFF. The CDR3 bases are TGCGCCAGCAGCTTAGGAGCTGGGGAGGGACTGTTTTTT.

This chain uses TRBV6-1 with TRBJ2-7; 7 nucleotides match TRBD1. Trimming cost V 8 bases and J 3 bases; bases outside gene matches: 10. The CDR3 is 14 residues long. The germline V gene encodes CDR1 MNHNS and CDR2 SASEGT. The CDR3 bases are TGTGCCAGCTTGGGTTGGGACAGCAACTACGAGCAGTACTTC. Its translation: CASLGWDSNYEQYF.

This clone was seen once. CDR3 loop: CASSYDLQGDEQFF. The CDR3 DNA follows: TGTGCCAGCAGTTACGACCTACAGGGTGATGAGCAGTTCTTC. V usage is TRBV6-6 and J usage is TRBJ2-1, with TRBD1 as a possible D gene (6 bases). Germline CDR1 reads MNHNY; CDR2 reads SVGAGI (reference sequence). V lost 2 bases and J lost 8, with 13 bases in between. This CDR3 region has 14 residues.

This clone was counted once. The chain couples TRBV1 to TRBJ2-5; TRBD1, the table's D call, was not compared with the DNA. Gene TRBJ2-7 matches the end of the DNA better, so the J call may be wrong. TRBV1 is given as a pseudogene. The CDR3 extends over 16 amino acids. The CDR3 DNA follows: TGCACCAGCAGCCAAGAAGAGTTTGACAGGGGCTACGAGCAGTACTTC. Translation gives CTSSQEEFDRGYEQYF.

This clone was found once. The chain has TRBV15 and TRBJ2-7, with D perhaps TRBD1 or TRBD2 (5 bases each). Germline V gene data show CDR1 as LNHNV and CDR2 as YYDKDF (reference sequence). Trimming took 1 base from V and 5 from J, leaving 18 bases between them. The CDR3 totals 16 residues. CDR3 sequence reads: CATSRAGPSEINEQYF. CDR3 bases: TGTGCCACCAGCAGAGCGGGACCTAGTGAAATTAACGAGCAGTACTTC.

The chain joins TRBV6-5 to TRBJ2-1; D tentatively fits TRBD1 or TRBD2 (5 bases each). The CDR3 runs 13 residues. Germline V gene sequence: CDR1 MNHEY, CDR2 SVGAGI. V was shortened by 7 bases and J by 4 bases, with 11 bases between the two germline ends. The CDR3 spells CASTQWGYNEQFF. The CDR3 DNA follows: TGTGCCAGCACTCAGTGGGGGTACAATGAGCAGTTCTTC.

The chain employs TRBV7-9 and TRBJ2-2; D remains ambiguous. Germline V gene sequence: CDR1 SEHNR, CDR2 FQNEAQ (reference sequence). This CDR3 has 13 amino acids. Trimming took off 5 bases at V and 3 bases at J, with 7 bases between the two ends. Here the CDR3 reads CASSPWDTGELFF. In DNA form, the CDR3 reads TGTGCCAGCAGCCCCTGGGACACCGGGGAGCTGTTTTTT.

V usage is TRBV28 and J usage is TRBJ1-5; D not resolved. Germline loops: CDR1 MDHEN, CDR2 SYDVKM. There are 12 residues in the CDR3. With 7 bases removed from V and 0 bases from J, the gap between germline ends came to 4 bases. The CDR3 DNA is TGTGCCAGCAATGGTAGCAATCAGCCCCAGCATTTT. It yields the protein CASNGSNQPQHF.